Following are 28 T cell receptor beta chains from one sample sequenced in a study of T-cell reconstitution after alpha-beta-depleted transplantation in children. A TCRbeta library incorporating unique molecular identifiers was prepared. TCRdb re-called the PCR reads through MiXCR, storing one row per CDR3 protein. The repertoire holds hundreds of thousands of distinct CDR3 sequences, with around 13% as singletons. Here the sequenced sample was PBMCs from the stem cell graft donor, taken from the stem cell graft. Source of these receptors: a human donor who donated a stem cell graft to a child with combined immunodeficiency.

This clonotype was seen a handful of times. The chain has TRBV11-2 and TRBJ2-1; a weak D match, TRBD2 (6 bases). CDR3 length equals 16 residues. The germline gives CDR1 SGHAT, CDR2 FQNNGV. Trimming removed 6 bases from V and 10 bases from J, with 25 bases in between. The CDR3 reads CASRRIGGTGGREQFF. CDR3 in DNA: TGTGCCAGCAGACGGATTGGAGGTACCGGAGGGCGGGAGCAGTTCTTC. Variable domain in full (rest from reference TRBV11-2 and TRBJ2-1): EAGVAQSPRYKIIEKRQSVAFWCNPISGHATLYWYQQILGQGPKLLIQFQNNGVVDDSQLPKDRFSAERLKGVDSTLKIQPAKLEDSAVYLCASRRIGGTGGREQFFGPGTRLTVL.

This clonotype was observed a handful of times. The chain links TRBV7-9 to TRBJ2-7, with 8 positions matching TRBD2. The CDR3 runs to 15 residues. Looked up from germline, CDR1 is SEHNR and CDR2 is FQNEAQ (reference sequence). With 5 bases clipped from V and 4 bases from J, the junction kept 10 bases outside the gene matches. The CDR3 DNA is TGTGCCAGCAGCATTTCGGGGGGCGGGAGGTACGAGCAGTACTTC. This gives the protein CASSISGGGRYEQYF.

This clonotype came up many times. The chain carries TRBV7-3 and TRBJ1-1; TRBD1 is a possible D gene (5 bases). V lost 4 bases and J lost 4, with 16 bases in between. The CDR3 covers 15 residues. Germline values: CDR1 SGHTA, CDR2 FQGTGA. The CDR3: CASSSGTTRSTEAFF. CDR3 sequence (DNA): TGTGCCAGCAGCTCCGGGACTACAAGGAGCACTGAAGCTTTCTTT.

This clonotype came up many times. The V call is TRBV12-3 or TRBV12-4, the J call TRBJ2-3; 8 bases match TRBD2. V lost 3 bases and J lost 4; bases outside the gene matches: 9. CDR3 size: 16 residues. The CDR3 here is CASSLPQRGIPDTQYF. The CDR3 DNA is TGTGCCAGCAGTTTGCCCCAGCGGGGGATCCCAGATACGCAGTATTTT.

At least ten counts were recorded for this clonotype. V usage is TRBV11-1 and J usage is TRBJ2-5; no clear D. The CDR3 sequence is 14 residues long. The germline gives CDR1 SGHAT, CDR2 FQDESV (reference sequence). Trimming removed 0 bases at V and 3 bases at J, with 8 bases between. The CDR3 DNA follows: TGTGCCAGCAGCTTAGCCTCGGGCAAAGAGACCCAGTACTTC. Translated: CASSLASGKETQYF.

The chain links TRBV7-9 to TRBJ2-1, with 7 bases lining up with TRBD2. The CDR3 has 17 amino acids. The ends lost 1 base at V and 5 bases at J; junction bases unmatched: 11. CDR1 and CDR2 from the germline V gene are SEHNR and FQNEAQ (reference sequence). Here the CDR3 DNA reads TGTGCCAGCAGCTTAGTCGCCCATCCAGCGGGGCACAATGAGCAGTTCTTC. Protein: CASSLVAHPAGHNEQFF.

CDR3 region: CASSQDRSSRLGGYTF. CDR3 bases: TGCGCCAGCAGCCAAGATCGATCGTCACGCCTGGGTGGCTACACCTTC. The rearrangement joins TRBV4-1 to TRBJ1-2; D remains ambiguous. The germline gives CDR1 MGHRA, CDR2 YSYEKL. V was shortened by 0 bases and J by 7 bases, with 18 bases between the two germline ends. This CDR3 is 16 amino acids long.

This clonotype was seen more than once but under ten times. CDR3 in amino acids: CASSRAGGGGEQFF. In DNA form, the CDR3 reads TGTGCCAGCAGCAGGGCAGGTGGGGGCGGTGAGCAGTTCTTC. The chain joins TRBV21-1 to TRBJ2-1; TRBD1 is the table's D call, not checked against the DNA. TRBV21-1 constitutes a pseudogene. The CDR3 totals 14 residues.

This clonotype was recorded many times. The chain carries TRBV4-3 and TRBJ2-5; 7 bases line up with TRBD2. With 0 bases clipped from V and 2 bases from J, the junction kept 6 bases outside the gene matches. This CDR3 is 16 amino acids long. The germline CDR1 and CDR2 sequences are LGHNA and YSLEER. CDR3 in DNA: TGCGCCAGCAGCCAAGATATTTGGGGGGGGCAAGAGACCCAGTACTTC. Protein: CASSQDIWGGQETQYF.

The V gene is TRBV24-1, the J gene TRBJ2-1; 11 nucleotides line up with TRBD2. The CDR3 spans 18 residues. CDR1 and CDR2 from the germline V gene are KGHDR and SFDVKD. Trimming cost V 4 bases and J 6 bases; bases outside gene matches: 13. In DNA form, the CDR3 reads TGTGCCACCAGTGACGGACTACATAGCGGGAGGGCCCCCAATGAGCAGTTCTTC. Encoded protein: CATSDGLHSGRAPNEQFF.

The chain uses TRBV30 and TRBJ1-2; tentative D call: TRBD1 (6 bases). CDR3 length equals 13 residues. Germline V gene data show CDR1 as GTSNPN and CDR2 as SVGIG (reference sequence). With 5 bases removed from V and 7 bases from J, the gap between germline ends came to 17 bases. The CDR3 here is CAWSPDGGSGYTF. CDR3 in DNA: TGTGCCTGGTCCCCGGATGGGGGCTCTGGCTACACCTTC.

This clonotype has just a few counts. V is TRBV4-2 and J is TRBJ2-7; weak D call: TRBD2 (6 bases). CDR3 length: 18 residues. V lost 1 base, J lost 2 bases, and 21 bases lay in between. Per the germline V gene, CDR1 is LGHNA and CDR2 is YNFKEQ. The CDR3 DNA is TGTGCCAGCAGCCAAGGAACCCCGAGGGCTGGGACTCCCTACGAGCAGTACTTC. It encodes CASSQGTPRAGTPYEQYF.

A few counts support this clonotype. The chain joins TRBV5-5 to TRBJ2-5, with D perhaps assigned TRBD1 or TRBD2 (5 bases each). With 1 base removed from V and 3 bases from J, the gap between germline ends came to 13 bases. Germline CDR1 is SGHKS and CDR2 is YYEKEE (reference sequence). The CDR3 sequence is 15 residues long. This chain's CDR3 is CASSLRGAPEETQYF. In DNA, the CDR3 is TGTGCCAGCAGCTTGCGGGGCGCACCTGAAGAGACCCAGTACTTC.

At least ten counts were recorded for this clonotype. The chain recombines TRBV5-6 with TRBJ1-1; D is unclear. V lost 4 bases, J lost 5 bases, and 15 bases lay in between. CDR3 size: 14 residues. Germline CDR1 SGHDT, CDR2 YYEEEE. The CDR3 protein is CASSLASGATEAFF. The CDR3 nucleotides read TGTGCCAGCAGCCTAGCGAGTGGCGCGACTGAAGCTTTCTTT. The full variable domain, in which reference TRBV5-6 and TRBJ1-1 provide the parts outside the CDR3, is DAGVTQSPTHLIKTRGQQVTLRCSPKSGHDTVSWYQQALGQGPQFIFQYYEEEERQRGNFPDRFSGHQFPNYSSELNVNALLLGDSALYLCASSLASGATEAFFGQGTRLTVV.

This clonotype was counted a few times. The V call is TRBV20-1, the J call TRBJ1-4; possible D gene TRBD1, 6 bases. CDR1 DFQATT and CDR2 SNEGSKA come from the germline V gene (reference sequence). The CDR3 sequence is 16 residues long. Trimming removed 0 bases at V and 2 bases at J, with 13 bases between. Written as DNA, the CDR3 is TGCAGTGCTAGAGATCTTGGGGGGCCGACTAATGAAAAACTGTTTTTT. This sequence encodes CSARDLGGPTNEKLFF.

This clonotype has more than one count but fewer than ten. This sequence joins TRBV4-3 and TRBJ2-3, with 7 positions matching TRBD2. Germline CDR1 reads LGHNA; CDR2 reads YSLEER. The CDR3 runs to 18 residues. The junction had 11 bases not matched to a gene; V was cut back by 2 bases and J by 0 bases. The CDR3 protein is CASSQQATGGLSTDTQYF. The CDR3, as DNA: TGCGCCAGCAGCCAACAGGCGACGGGGGGATTGAGCACAGATACGCAGTATTTT.

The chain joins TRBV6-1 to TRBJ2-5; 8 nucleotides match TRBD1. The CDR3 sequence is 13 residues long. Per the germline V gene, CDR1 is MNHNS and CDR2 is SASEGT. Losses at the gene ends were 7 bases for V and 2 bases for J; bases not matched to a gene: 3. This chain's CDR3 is CASKGQEQETQYF. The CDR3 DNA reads TGTGCCAGCAAGGGACAGGAACAAGAGACCCAGTACTTC.

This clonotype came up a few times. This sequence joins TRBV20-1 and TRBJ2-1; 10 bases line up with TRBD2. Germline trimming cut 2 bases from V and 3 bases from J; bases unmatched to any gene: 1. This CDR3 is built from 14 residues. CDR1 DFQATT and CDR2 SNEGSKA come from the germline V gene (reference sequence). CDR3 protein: CSARPSGSYNEQFF. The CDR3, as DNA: TGCAGTGCTAGACCTAGCGGGAGCTACAATGAGCAGTTCTTC.

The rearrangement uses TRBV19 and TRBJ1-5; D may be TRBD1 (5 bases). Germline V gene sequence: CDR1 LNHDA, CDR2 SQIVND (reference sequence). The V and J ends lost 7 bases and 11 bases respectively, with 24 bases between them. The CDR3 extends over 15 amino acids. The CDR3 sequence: CASMVRPESGIAQHF. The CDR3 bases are TGTGCCAGTATGGTTCGCCCAGAGTCAGGGATAGCCCAGCATTTT.

Here the CDR3 reads CASDGLAGNTGELFF. CDR3 in DNA: TGTGCCAGTGACGGACTAGCGGGCAACACCGGGGAGCTGTTTTTT. The rearrangement links TRBV12-3 or TRBV12-4 to TRBJ2-2, with TRBD2 matching 11 bases. The CDR3 loop spans 15 amino acids. Germline trimming cut 9 bases from V and 2 bases from J; bases unmatched to any gene: 5.

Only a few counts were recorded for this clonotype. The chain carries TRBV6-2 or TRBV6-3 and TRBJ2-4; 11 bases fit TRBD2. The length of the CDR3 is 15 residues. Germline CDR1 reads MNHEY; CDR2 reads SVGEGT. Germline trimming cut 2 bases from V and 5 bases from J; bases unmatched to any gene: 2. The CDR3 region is CASSYVGLAENIQYF. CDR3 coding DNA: TGTGCCAGCAGTTACGTGGGACTAGCGGAAAACATTCAGTACTTC.

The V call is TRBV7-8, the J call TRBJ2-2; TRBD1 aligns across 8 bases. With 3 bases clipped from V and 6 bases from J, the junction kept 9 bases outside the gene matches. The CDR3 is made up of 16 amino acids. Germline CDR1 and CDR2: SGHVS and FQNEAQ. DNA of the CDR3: TGTGCCAGCAGCTTGACAACCAGGGGGCGCTCCGGGGAGCTGTTTTTT. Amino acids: CASSLTTRGRSGELFF.

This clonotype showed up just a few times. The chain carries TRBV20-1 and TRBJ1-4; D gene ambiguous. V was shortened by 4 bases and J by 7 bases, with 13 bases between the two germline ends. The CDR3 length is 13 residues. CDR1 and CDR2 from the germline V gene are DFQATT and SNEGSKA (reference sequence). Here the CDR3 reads CSAKGGVGEKLFF. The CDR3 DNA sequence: TGCAGTGCTAAGGGAGGAGTGGGTGAAAAACTGTTTTTT.

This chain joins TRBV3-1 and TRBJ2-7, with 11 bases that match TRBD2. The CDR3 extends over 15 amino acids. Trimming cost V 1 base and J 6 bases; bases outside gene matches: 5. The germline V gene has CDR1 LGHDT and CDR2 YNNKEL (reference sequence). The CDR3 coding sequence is TGTGCCAGCAGCCAAGCGTGGCTAGCGGGAGGCGAGCAGTACTTC. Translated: CASSQAWLAGGEQYF.

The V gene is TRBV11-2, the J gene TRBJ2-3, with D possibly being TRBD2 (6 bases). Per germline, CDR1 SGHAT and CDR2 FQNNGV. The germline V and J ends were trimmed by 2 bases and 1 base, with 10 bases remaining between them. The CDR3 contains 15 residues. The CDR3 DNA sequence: TGTGCCAGCAGCTTATCTAGCGTCGGCACAGATACGCAGTATTTT. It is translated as CASSLSSVGTDTQYF.

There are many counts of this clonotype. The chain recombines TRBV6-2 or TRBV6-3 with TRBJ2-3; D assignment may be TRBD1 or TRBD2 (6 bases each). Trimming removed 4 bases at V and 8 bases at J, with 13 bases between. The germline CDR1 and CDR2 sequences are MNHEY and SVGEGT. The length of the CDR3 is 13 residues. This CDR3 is CASSWTDGGTQYF. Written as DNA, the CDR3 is TGTGCCAGCAGTTGGACAGACGGGGGTACGCAGTATTTT.

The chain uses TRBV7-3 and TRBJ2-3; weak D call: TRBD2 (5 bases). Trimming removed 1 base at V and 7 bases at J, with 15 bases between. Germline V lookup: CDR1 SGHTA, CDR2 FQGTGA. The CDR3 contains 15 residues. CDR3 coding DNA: TGTGCCAGCAGCTTAAGAAGTGGGAGTGGAAATACGCAGTATTTT. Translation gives CASSLRSGSGNTQYF. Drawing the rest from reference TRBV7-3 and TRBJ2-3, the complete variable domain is GAGVSQTPSNKVTEKGKYVELRCDPISGHTALYWYRQSLGQGPEFLIYFQGTGAADDSGLPNDRFFAVRPEGSVSTLKIQRTERGDSAVYLCASSLRSGSGNTQYFGPGTRLTVL.

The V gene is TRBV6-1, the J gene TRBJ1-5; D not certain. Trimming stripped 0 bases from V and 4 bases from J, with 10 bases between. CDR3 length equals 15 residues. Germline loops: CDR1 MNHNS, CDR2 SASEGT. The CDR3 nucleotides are TGTGCCAGCAGTGAAGCGCTGGGATCGAATCAGCCCCAGCATTTT. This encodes CASSEALGSNQPQHF.